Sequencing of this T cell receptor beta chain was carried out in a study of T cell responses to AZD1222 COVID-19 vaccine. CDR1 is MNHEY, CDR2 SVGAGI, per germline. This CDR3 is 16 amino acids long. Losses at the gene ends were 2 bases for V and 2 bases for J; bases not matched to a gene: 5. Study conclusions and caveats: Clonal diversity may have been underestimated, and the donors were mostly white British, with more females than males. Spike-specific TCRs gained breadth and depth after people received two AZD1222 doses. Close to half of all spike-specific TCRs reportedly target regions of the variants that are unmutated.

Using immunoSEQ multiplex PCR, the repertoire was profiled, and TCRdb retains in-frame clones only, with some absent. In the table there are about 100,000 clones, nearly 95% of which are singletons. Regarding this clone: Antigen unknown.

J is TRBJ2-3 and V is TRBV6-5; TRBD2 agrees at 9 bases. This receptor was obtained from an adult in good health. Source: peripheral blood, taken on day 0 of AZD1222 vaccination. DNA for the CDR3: TGTGCCAGCAGTTACGATGGACTAGCGTTCACAGATACGCAGTATTTT. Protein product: CASSYDGLAFTDTQYF.